This record covers a single T cell receptor (beta chain). Its cognate antigen is unknown. Mismatch with germline at one junction end may stem from a read error. This record belongs to a study of stem cell transplantation in POMP-related autoinflammatory disease. About the research overall: Pre-transplant patients had naive-skewed CD4+ T cells and few CD8+ T cells.

General study findings and limits: In PRAID patients, the number of distinct TRB V-J gene pairings was restricted.

Measured with immunoSEQ multiplex PCR; TCRdb has only the in-frame clones, and not every one. The table includes 33,000 or so clones, 80% to 90% detected once. This CDR3 has 14 residues. The germline CDR1 and CDR2 sequences are LNHDA and SQIVND (reference sequence). This clonotype was obtained from a human donor with POMP-related autoinflammation and immune dysregulation (PRAID). The V and J genes are TRBV19 and TRBJ2-7; 10 nucleotides align to TRBD1. Sequencing used CD4+ T cells from PBMCs, obtained before stem cell transplantation. CDR3 sequence: CASGIGDRGYEQYF. CDR3 DNA sequence: TGTGCCAGTGGTATCGGGGACAGGGGATACGAGCAGTACTTC.